Reported below is one T cell receptor beta chain. Its specificity is unknown. Germline V CDR1 and CDR2: SGHVS, FQNEAQ. CDR3 size: 15 residues. V lost 3 bases, J lost 6 bases, and 5 bases stayed unmatched. TCRdb reprocessed the 5' RACE reads via MiXCR and lists one record per CDR3 protein. The sample lists a few hundred thousand distinct CDR3 sequences; approximately 4.2% were seen once. These data belong to a study of T cells after yellow fever vaccination. Study-wide results and limits: By day 5 rather than day 15, the secondary response had peaked, though it was weaker.

The TCR sequence derives from a man between 18 and 35 years old who received the YFV17D yellow fever vaccine. The rearrangement joins TRBV7-8 to TRBJ2-1, with 10 bases aligning to TRBD1. The sequencing here drew on PBMCs, taken 5 days after the yellow fever booster vaccination. The CDR3 reads CASSFGTGAFNEQFF. CDR3 coding DNA: TGTGCCAGCAGCTTCGGGACAGGGGCCTTCAATGAGCAGTTCTTC.